The 13 T cell receptor beta chains in this list originate from one sample, sequenced in a study of long-term antiretroviral therapy in people with HIV. Survey-level immunoSEQ v3.0 assays were run. Assay: immunoSEQ multiplex PCR; the TCRdb copy retains only in-frame clones and omits some. Of around 30,000 clones listed, about 85% were seen once; the top ten hold 6.5% to 9%. The source was unsorted PBMCs, collected 3 years after starting antiretroviral therapy. The origin of the receptors is a man aged 40-49 years with HIV.

The gene calls are TRBV30 and TRBJ1-2; D not certain. CDR3 length equals 16 residues. The V gene's germline CDR1 is GTSNPN and CDR2 SVGIG (reference sequence). V gave up 3 bases and J gave up 4 bases, with 21 bases separating them. CDR3 amino acids: CAWSYWRTGSFYGYTF. The CDR3 coding sequence is TGTGCCTGGAGCTACTGGCGAACTGGCAGCTTCTATGGCTACACCTTC.

J is TRBJ1-3 and V is TRBV14; D unclear. The CDR3 is 14 amino acids. Trimming cost V 1 base and J 2 bases, with 6 bases left between them. Looked up from germline, CDR1 is SGHDN and CDR2 is FVKESK. This CDR3 reads CASSQGLTGNTIYF. The CDR3 DNA is TGTGCCAGCAGCCAAGGGCTGACTGGAAACACCATATATTTT.

The chain has TRBV2 and TRBJ2-1, with 15 nucleotides matching TRBD2. This CDR3 comprises 16 residues. CDR1 is SNHLY, CDR2 FYNNEI, per germline. The V segment lost 4 bases and the J segment 12 bases; nucleotides outside the gene matches: 10. In DNA, the CDR3 is TGTGCCAGCAGTGCGGAAGGACTAGCGGGGGGGCAGTCGCAGTTCTTC. Its protein is CASSAEGLAGGQSQFF.

This chain links TRBV5-6 with TRBJ2-5, with D perhaps TRBD2 (6 bases). CDR3 length: 14 amino acids. The germline CDR1 and CDR2 sequences are SGHDT and YYEEEE. V was trimmed by 2 bases and J by 5 bases, leaving 13 bases between them. The CDR3 is CASSFNVAGETQYF. The DNA for the CDR3 is TGTGCCAGCAGCTTTAACGTGGCGGGGGAGACCCAGTACTTC.

The chain employs TRBV5-3 and TRBJ2-7; TRBD1 might be the D (6 bases). TRBV5-3 is an ORF for which the function is uncertain. Trimming pared 4 bases from V and 0 bases from J, leaving 26 bases between. The CDR3 contains 19 residues. CDR3 coding DNA: TGTGCCAGAAGCCCGACGAAGGGGGTTCCCAAACTCTACTCCTACGAGCAGTACTTC. It yields the protein CARSPTKGVPKLYSYEQYF.

This clone appeared a few times. The rearrangement joins TRBV9 to TRBJ2-7; 8 bases are a match to TRBD2. This CDR3 is 15 amino acids long. Trimming at V came to 2 bases and at J to 6 bases, leaving 10 bases not matched to a gene. Germline V gene data show CDR1 as SGDLS and CDR2 as YYNGEE. The CDR3 DNA reads as TGTGCCAGCAGCGTGACAGCGGGAGCGGGATCCGAGCAGTACTTC. Encoded protein: CASSVTAGAGSEQYF.

V usage is TRBV5-8 and J usage is TRBJ2-3; no firm D call. The germline CDR1 and CDR2 sequences are SGHTS and YDEGEE. Trimming pared 1 base from V and 1 base from J, leaving 10 bases between. This CDR3 has 15 amino acids. The CDR3 DNA reads TGTGCCAGCAGCTTGCGGGTCTCGGGCACAGATACGCAGTATTTT. It encodes CASSLRVSGTDTQYF.

CDR3: CAIAGGIYTGELFF. CDR3 nucleotides: TGTGCCATCGCAGGGGGAATATACACCGGGGAGCTGTTTTTT. The chain joins TRBV10-3 to TRBJ2-2, with TRBD1 matching over 7 bases. CDR3 length equals 14 residues. V gave up 8 bases and J gave up 3 bases; unmatched junction bases: 6. The V gene's germline CDR1 is ENHRY and CDR2 SYGVKD.

This chain connects TRBV5-1 to TRBJ2-1, with D perhaps TRBD1 or TRBD2 (5 bases each). Trimming shortened V by 0 bases and J by 0 bases, and 10 bases separated the two germline ends. Germline V lookup: CDR1 SGHRS, CDR2 YFSETQ. This CDR3 is 16 amino acids long. DNA of the CDR3: TGCGCCAGCAGCTTGGGCCCAGGGAGCTCCTACAATGAGCAGTTCTTC. Translating it yields CASSLGPGSSYNEQFF.

This chain links TRBV5-4 with TRBJ2-7; TRBD2 agrees at 9 bases. The V segment lost 4 bases and the J segment 3 bases; nucleotides outside the gene matches: 14. This CDR3 has 17 residues. Germline V lookup: CDR1 SGHNT, CDR2 YYREEE (reference sequence). CDR3: CASSQIPLASGVYEQYF. As DNA, the CDR3 is TGTGCCAGCAGCCAAATACCTTTGGCTAGCGGGGTCTACGAGCAGTACTTC.

This chain links TRBV7-9 with TRBJ1-2, with 7 bases matching TRBD1. CDR1 SEHNR and CDR2 FQNEAQ come from the germline V gene (reference sequence). The length of the CDR3 is 14 residues. The V gene end was trimmed by 6 bases and the J gene end by 7 bases; junction bases not matched to a gene: 11. CDR3 loop: CASRTGAPVGGYTF. CDR3 bases: TGTGCCAGCAGAACAGGGGCCCCTGTCGGTGGCTACACCTTC.

The V call is TRBV11-2, the J call TRBJ1-1; D remains unclear. V shed 1 base and J shed 8 bases, with 8 bases lying between them. Germline values: CDR1 SGHAT, CDR2 FQNNGV. The CDR3 is made up of 12 amino acids. CDR3 sequence reads: CASSLGNREAFF. The CDR3 DNA reads TGTGCCAGCAGCTTAGGGAATAGGGAAGCTTTCTTT.

The chain links TRBV6-6 to TRBJ1-3; possible D gene TRBD1, 5 bases. Deletions cut 6 bases from V and 1 base from J, with 10 bases between. Germline-derived CDR1 and CDR2 are MNHNY and SVGAGI (reference sequence). This CDR3 is built from 14 residues. In nucleotides, the CDR3 is TGTGCCAGCAGCCTGGGGCGGTCTGGAAACACCATATATTTT. Translated: CASSLGRSGNTIYF.